This passage covers 8 T cell receptor beta chains from one sample sequenced in a study of shared clonotypes between healthy human individuals. Profiling relied on immunoSEQ multiplex PCR, and the TCRdb table lists in-frame clones only, not all of them. The sample shows about 1.5 million clones, around 95% of them seen only once. The sequenced sample consisted of naive CD4+ T cells sorted from blood. The subset denotes: CD45RA+ positively selected. The source of these receptors is a man aged 30 to 45 in good health.

The rearrangement links TRBV11-2 to TRBJ1-4, with D maybe TRBD1 (5 bases). The CDR3 has 17 amino acids. V dropped 2 bases and J dropped 8 bases, with 21 bases sitting between them. From germline, CDR1 is SGHAT and CDR2 FQNNGV. DNA for the CDR3: TGTGCCAGCAGCTTATACGTTATCCGGCAGGGAAACGAAAAACTGTTTTTT. It specifies CASSLYVIRQGNEKLFF.

J is TRBJ2-5 and V is TRBV29-1; 11 bases align to TRBD2. This CDR3 comprises 17 residues. The germline gives CDR1 SQVTM, CDR2 ANQGSEA. The V and J ends lost 3 bases and 5 bases, in that order; junction bases with no gene match: 14. CDR3 in amino acids: CSVEVVAGGRWWETQYF. CDR3 sequence (DNA): TGCAGCGTTGAGGTGGTAGCGGGAGGGCGGTGGTGGGAGACCCAGTACTTC.

The gene calls are TRBV14 and TRBJ2-3, with 7 bases fitting TRBD2. With 1 base clipped from V and 0 bases from J, the junction kept 7 bases outside the gene matches. The CDR3 covers 17 residues. The germline V gene has CDR1 SGHDN and CDR2 FVKESK. In nucleotides, the CDR3 is TGTGCCAGCAGCCAAGTTTCTAGCGGAGCGAGCACAGATACGCAGTATTTT. Its translation is CASSQVSSGASTDTQYF.

The rearrangement uses TRBV19 and TRBJ1-5; 12 bases map to TRBD1. Germline trimming cut 8 bases from V and 6 bases from J; bases unmatched to any gene: 5. There are 14 residues in the CDR3. CDR1 LNHDA and CDR2 SQIVND come from the germline V gene (reference sequence). The CDR3 DNA reads TGTGCCAGTTCCGGGACAGGGGGCGTTCAGCCCCAGCATTTT. It is translated as CASSGTGGVQPQHF.

This chain links TRBV28 with TRBJ2-1; 8 bases match TRBD2. CDR1 and CDR2 from the germline V gene are MDHEN and SYDVKM. V lost 6 bases, J lost 6 bases, and 10 bases stayed unmatched. CDR3 length: 15 amino acids. CDR3: CASSPGTRWANEQFF. Written as DNA, the CDR3 is TGTGCCAGCAGCCCAGGGACTAGGTGGGCCAATGAGCAGTTCTTC.

This clone was picked up one time. The J gene is TRBJ2-1, the V gene TRBV7-9; weak D call: TRBD1 (8 bases). V was pared by 8 bases and J by 0 bases, with 20 bases between. The CDR3 is made up of 17 amino acids. The germline CDR1 and CDR2 sequences are SEHNR and FQNEAQ (reference sequence). CDR3 loop: CASRLGGTGSSYNEQFF. CDR3 nucleotides: TGTGCCAGCCGGCTGGGGGGGACAGGTAGCTCCTACAATGAGCAGTTCTTC.

The gene calls are TRBV19 and TRBJ1-5, with D possibly TRBD1 on 6 matching bases. Germline V gene data show CDR1 as LNHDA and CDR2 as SQIVND (reference sequence). Between the trimmed V and J ends, which lost 2 bases and 2 bases, there was a span of 10 bases. The CDR3 spans 15 residues. The CDR3: CASSIRQAGNQPQHF. The CDR3 DNA follows: TGTGCCAGTAGTATACGACAGGCGGGCAATCAGCCCCAGCATTTT.

The chain couples TRBV5-1 to TRBJ1-1; TRBD1 matches 8 bases. The V gene's germline CDR1 is SGHRS and CDR2 YFSETQ. The CDR3 extends over 17 amino acids. V shed 4 bases and J 11 bases; nucleotides not matched to a gene: 22. CDR3 in DNA: TGCGCCAGCAGCCCCTTCCCCTGGACAGGGCTTTCGGTGGGCGCTTTCTTT. Its translation is CASSPFPWTGLSVGAFF. The variable domain in full, with the rest retrieved from reference TRBV5-1 and TRBJ1-1, is KAGVTQTPRYLIKTRGQQVTLSCSPISGHRSVSWYQQTPGQGLQFLFEYFSETQRNKGNFPGRFSGRQFSNSRSEMNVSTLELGDSALYLCASSPFPWTGLSVGAFFGQGTRLTVV.